This passage covers 14 T cell receptor beta chains from one sample sequenced in a study of response to subunit inactivated influenza vaccine. Each CDR3 protein is one row after TCRdb ran MiXCR on the RT-PCR reads. The sample lists about 190,000 distinct CDR3 sequences, over 13% occurring once. This specimen was CD8+ T cells sorted from PBMCs, taken around 5 days after vaccination. The receptors here all came from a man aged 45-65 years who received an inactivated influenza vaccine.

The chain is built from TRBV4-3 and TRBJ2-3; TRBD2 might be the D (7 bases). Per the germline V gene, CDR1 is LGHNA and CDR2 is YSLEER. The CDR3 has 17 residues. Trimming stripped 0 bases from V and 4 bases from J, with 17 bases between. The CDR3 sequence: CASSQDFFTGRADTQYF. The DNA for the CDR3 is TGCGCCAGCAGCCAAGATTTTTTTACAGGGAGGGCAGATACGCAGTATTTT.

CDR3 residues: CASSYSTGGGQFF. In DNA, the CDR3 is TGTGCCAGCAGTTATTCCACAGGGGGCGGACAGTTCTTC. This chain links TRBV6-5 with TRBJ2-1; TRBD1 aligns across 9 bases. J was trimmed by 13 bases and V by 3 bases; bases with no gene match: 7. Germline CDR1 MNHEY, CDR2 SVGAGI. CDR3 length equals 13 residues.

This clonotype has more than one count but fewer than ten. The chain uses TRBV24-1 and TRBJ2-1, with D possibly matching TRBD2 (5 bases). Trimming removed 4 bases from V and 0 bases from J, with 12 bases in between. Germline CDR1 is KGHDR and CDR2 is SFDVKD. The CDR3 totals 16 residues. Here the CDR3 reads CATSEGGGGSYNEQFF. CDR3 in DNA: TGTGCCACCAGTGAAGGTGGAGGCGGCTCCTACAATGAGCAGTTCTTC.

This clonotype has a handful of counts. V gene TRBV5-6 combines with J gene TRBJ2-2, with D possibly matching TRBD1 (5 bases). V was trimmed by 0 bases and J by 10 bases, leaving 13 bases between them. From germline, CDR1 is SGHDT and CDR2 YYEEEE. The length of the CDR3 is 14 residues. CDR3 bases: TGTGCCAGCAGCTTGGACAGGTGGCCCGAGGAGCTGTTTTTT. Translated, it gives CASSLDRWPEELFF.

This clonotype was seen many times. The chain joins TRBV7-9 to TRBJ1-1; D is ambiguous. Trimming took off 5 bases at V and 7 bases at J, with 17 bases between the two ends. CDR3 length: 14 residues. Germline V gene sequence: CDR1 SEHNR, CDR2 FQNEAQ (reference sequence). The CDR3 reads CASSPNQYRIEAFF. DNA of the CDR3: TGTGCCAGCAGCCCCAATCAATACCGTATTGAAGCTTTCTTT. Full variable domain (outside the CDR3, taken from reference TRBV7-9 and TRBJ1-1): DTGVSQNPRHKITKRGQNVTFRCDPISEHNRLYWYRQTLGQGPEFLTYFQNEAQLEKSRLLSDRFSAERPKGSFSTLEIQRTEQGDSAMYLCASSPNQYRIEAFFGQGTRLTVV.

This rearrangement joins TRBV12-3 or TRBV12-4 to TRBJ2-1, with D possibly TRBD1 on 6 matching bases. CDR3 length: 15 residues. V was shortened by 2 bases and J by 0 bases, with 8 bases between the two germline ends. The CDR3 sequence is CASSLRDNSYNEQFF. The CDR3 nucleotides are TGTGCCAGCAGTTTACGGGACAACTCCTACAATGAGCAGTTCTTC.

CDR3 coding DNA: TGCGCCAGCAGCCAAGATTGGGGTAGCGGGGGGACGTCGGAGACCCAGTACTTC. Translated: CASSQDWGSGGTSETQYF. This chain joins TRBV4-3 and TRBJ2-5, with TRBD2 matching over 10 bases. The V and J ends lost 0 bases and 5 bases, in that order; junction bases with no gene match: 12. The CDR3 extends over 18 amino acids. Germline-derived CDR1 and CDR2 are LGHNA and YSLEER.

The J gene is TRBJ2-7, the V gene TRBV9; 11 nucleotides match TRBD1. V shed 4 bases, J shed 5 bases, and the junction held 11 bases outside the gene matches. Per the germline V gene, CDR1 is SGDLS and CDR2 is YYNGEE. The CDR3 is 16 amino acids. DNA of the CDR3: TGTGCCAGCAGCCCTGGGTACGGGACAGGGGGACACGAGCAGTACTTC. The encoded protein is CASSPGYGTGGHEQYF.

In its sample, this clonotype was seen a few times. The rearrangement joins TRBV5-1 to TRBJ2-1; 8 bases are a match to TRBD2. V trimming: 2 bases; J trimming: 2 bases; junction bases outside the gene matches: 6. Germline values: CDR1 SGHRS, CDR2 YFSETQ. The CDR3 is 16 residues long. The CDR3 region is CASSFGSGGTYNEQFF. The DNA for the CDR3 is TGCGCCAGCAGCTTCGGATCGGGGGGGACCTACAATGAGCAGTTCTTC.

This rearrangement joins TRBV5-1 to TRBJ2-7; TRBD1 agrees at 9 bases. Germline V CDR1 and CDR2: SGHRS, YFSETQ. The CDR3 runs to 16 residues. Unmatched junction bases numbered 10, after V lost 4 bases and J lost 2 bases. CDR3 nucleotides: TGCGCCAGCAGCCGAGGTACAGGACAGGGGACCTACGAGCAGTACTTC. Translated, it gives CASSRGTGQGTYEQYF.

This clonotype has a handful of counts. This rearrangement joins TRBV10-2 to TRBJ2-7; 9 bases agree with TRBD1. This CDR3 is built from 14 residues. Germline V gene lookup returns CDR1 WSHSY and CDR2 SAAADI. The ends lost 6 bases at V and 4 bases at J; junction bases unmatched: 7. The DNA for the CDR3 is TGCGCCAGCAGCATGGGACAGGGTTTTTACGAGCAGTACTTC. Encoded protein: CASSMGQGFYEQYF.

This clonotype turned up a few times. The chain carries TRBV29-1 and TRBJ1-4; no reliable D call. Looked up from germline, CDR1 is SQVTM and CDR2 is ANQGSEA. Trimming took off 6 bases at V and 1 base at J, with 9 bases between the two ends. CDR3 length equals 13 residues. The CDR3 DNA reads TGCAGCGTACCGACCGAAACTAATGAAAAACTGTTTTTT. This translates into CSVPTETNEKLFF.

This clonotype was detected only a few times. This chain connects TRBV6-2 or TRBV6-3 to TRBJ1-2; D unresolved. CDR1 is MNHEY, CDR2 SVGEGT, per germline. CDR3 length equals 12 residues. V dropped 6 bases and J dropped 3 bases, with 8 bases sitting between them. In nucleotides, the CDR3 is TGTGCCAGCAGGCGCGGGGACTATGGCTACACCTTC. Protein sequence: CASRRGDYGYTF.

This clonotype was counted at least ten times. The gene calls are TRBV6-2 or TRBV6-3 and TRBJ2-1; 11 bases are shared with TRBD1. Germline CDR1 reads MNHEY; CDR2 reads SVGEGT. This CDR3 is 23 amino acids long. V was pared by 2 bases and J by 8 bases, with 29 bases of the junction left unmatched. CDR3 coding DNA: TGTGCCAGCAGTTACCCAAAGACTTTTAGCTTGGACAGGGGGCAACCCCGTTGGGATGAGCAGTTCTTC. This sequence encodes CASSYPKTFSLDRGQPRWDEQFF.